Many counts were recorded for the clone carrying this T cell receptor beta chain. The source of the sample is a study of patients and donors after allogeneic stem cell transplantation. V lost 2 bases to trimming and J lost 0 bases, with 7 bases between them. This CDR3 has 15 residues. TCRdb reanalysed the RT-PCR reads using MiXCR and keeps one entry per CDR3 protein. The sample carries about 230,000 distinct CDR3 sequences, 12% to 15% recorded once. J is TRBJ2-2 and V is TRBV12-3 or TRBV12-4; perhaps D is TRBD1 or TRBD2 (5 bases each). The clonotype comes from a human donor who was either an allogeneic HSCT recipient or a stem cell or donor lymphocyte infusion donor (not recorded which). It is not recorded whose cells these are; they may come from a transplant donor. Specimen: blood, either unsorted or a sorted T cell fraction (not recorded which). The CDR3, as DNA: TGTGCCAGCAGTTTAAGGGGACCGAACACCGGGGAGCTGTTTTTT. Protein sequence: CASSLRGPNTGELFF.